This T cell receptor (beta chain) was recorded in a study of blood T cells in healthy people across ages. For the study at large: About one barcoded TCR beta cDNA was captured per two T cells. General observations from the study: Higher diversity and more naive CD4+ cells were features of long-lived donors, compared to aged donors.

Through a sample-barcoded 5' primer and a J-beta primer mix, a second PCR was run for roughly 6 to 11 cycles. TCRdb ran MiXCR on the 5' RACE reads and lists one entry per CDR3 protein. In the table there are roughly 1,500,000 distinct CDR3 sequences, about 40% of which are singletons. The CDR3 covers 15 residues. Germline CDR1 reads ENHRY; CDR2 reads SYGVKD. Trimming pared 4 bases from V and 9 bases from J, leaving 20 bases between. Samples had at least 6.5 million PBMCs isolated from them. This clonotype was counted a few times. What it binds is unknown. Specimen: blood. This TCR came from a woman younger than 30 in good health. This chain uses TRBV10-3 with TRBJ2-3, with a possible D match to TRBD2 (6 bases). This CDR3 reads CAISGKDYGPDTQYF. The CDR3 region has the DNA TGTGCCATCAGTGGTAAGGACTACGGGCCTGACACGCAGTATTTT.